This passage covers 2 T cell receptor beta chains from one sample sequenced in a study of OX40 agonist ivuxolimab in advanced cancers. Generated by immunoSEQ multiplex PCR, the TCRdb table keeps only in-frame clones and is missing some. The sample shows tens of thousands of clones, around nine tenths of them seen only once. The source was CD4+ or CD8+ T cells sorted from blood, collected in a trial of the OX40 agonist ivuxolimab. The receptors were sampled from an adult with an advanced solid tumor such as melanoma, head and neck, liver or kidney cancer.

V is TRBV4-1 and J is TRBJ2-2; D gene ambiguous. The germline V and J ends were trimmed by 3 bases and 6 bases, with 11 bases remaining between them. The CDR3 extends over 14 amino acids. CDR1 and CDR2 (germline): MGHRA, YSYEKL. As DNA, the CDR3 is TGCGCCAGCAGCCACCTGGGGAATTCCGGGGAGCTGTTTTTT. It yields the protein CASSHLGNSGELFF.

This clone was seen just once. This chain links TRBV6-1 with TRBJ2-7; the match to TRBD1 covers 7 bases. V lost 3 bases to trimming and J lost 3 bases; unmatched junction nucleotides: 8. Looked up from germline, CDR1 is MNHNS and CDR2 is SASEGT. The CDR3 loop spans 15 amino acids. The CDR3 here is CASSDTGARGYEQYV. CDR3 bases: TGTGCCAGCAGTGACACAGGGGCGAGGGGCTACGAGCAGTACGTC.